This is a list of T cell receptor beta chains from one sample in a study of blood T cell repertoires in COVID-19. Clones were sequenced by immunoSEQ multiplex PCR, and TCRdb holds only the in-frame ones, with some missing. This table holds around 150,000 clones, over 70% found once. The sequencing input was peripheral blood. These TCRs come from a man aged 50 or older with active or convalescent COVID-19. Both conserved end residues are part of each CDR3. Fields, in order: D gene, clone size, V gene, J gene, CDR3 protein, CDR3 DNA. The D gene is left open where the match is weak. The listing skips clone size in some rows; elsewhere it reads once, few, many or a size class.

>.|few|TRBV5-4|TRBJ2-7
CASSPGTSNYEQYF
TGTGCCAGCAGCCCCGGGACATCCAACTACGAGCAGTACTTC
>.|many|TRBV7-5|TRBJ2-7
CVRSVRGLAGRYEQYF
TGTGTCAGAAGCGTTCGGGGACTAGCGGGACGGTACGAGCAGTACTTC
>TRBD1|few|TRBV6-2/TRBV6-3|TRBJ2-7
CASGRDRGLYEQYF
TGTGCCAGCGGCCGTGACAGGGGGCTCTACGAGCAGTACTTC
>TRBD2|.|TRBV24-1|TRBJ2-3
CATSDLGGSPPTDTQYF
TGTGCCACCAGTGATTTGGGCGGGAGCCCCCCCACAGATACGCAGTATTTT
>.|.|TRBV3-1/TRBV3-2|TRBJ2-2
CASSQLSGELFF
TGTGCCAGCAGCCAACTCTCCGGGGAGCTGTTTTTT
>TRBD2|.|TRBV4-2|TRBJ2-5
CASSRGLAGETQYF
TGTGCCAGCAGCCGCGGACTAGCAGGGGAGACCCAGTACTTC
>TRBD2|.|TRBV6-5|TRBJ2-3
CASSRLAGTARTQYF
TGTGCCAGCAGTCGACTAGCGGGAACCGCCCGTACGCAGTATTTT
>TRBD1|.|TRBV28|TRBJ2-7
CASKGTGAYEQYF
TGTGCCAGCAAAGGGACAGGGGCCTACGAGCAGTACTTC
>TRBD2|few|TRBV4-1|TRBJ2-7
CASRPQLAGDYEQYF
TGCGCCAGCAGACCTCAGCTAGCGGGAGACTACGAGCAGTACTTC
>TRBD1|.|TRBV7-2|TRBJ2-5
CASSLGQNKETQYF
TGTGCCAGCAGCTTGGGACAGAACAAGGAGACCCAGTACTTC
>TRBD2|.|TRBV6-5|TRBJ2-5
CASSQTSGRVQTQYF
TGTGCCAGCAGCCAGACTAGCGGGAGGGTCCAGACCCAGTACTTC
>TRBD1|.|TRBV7-8|TRBJ1-4
CASSLDRGREKLFF
TGTGCCAGCAGCTTAGACAGGGGGAGGGAAAAACTGTTTTTT
>.|.|TRBV10-3|TRBJ1-2
CAISEVQGYGYTF
TGTGCCATCAGTGAGGTCCAGGGTTATGGCTACACCTTC
>.|.|TRBV6-5|TRBJ1-1
CASSYDLTVNTEAFF
TGTGCCAGCAGTTACGACCTGACAGTGAACACTGAAGCTTTCTTT
>TRBD1|.|TRBV19|TRBJ1-5
CASSRGQGSNQPQHF
TGTGCCAGTAGTAGAGGACAGGGAAGCAATCAGCCCCAGCATTTT
>TRBD1|.|TRBV28|TRBJ1-6
CASSSGQRAYNSPLHF
TGTGCCAGCAGTTCGGGACAGCGCGCGTATAATTCACCCCTCCACTTT
>TRBD2|.|TRBV10-2|TRBJ2-2
CASSDRAGVTGELFF
TGCGCCAGCAGTGATAGAGCGGGAGTCACCGGGGAGCTGTTTTTT
>TRBD2|.|TRBV6-4|TRBJ2-2
CASSETSGHTGELFF
TGTGCCAGCAGTGAAACTAGCGGGCACACCGGGGAGCTGTTTTTT
>TRBD2|.|TRBV4-1|TRBJ2-2
CASSQVVGLAANTGELFF
TGCGCCAGCAGCCAAGTTGTGGGACTAGCGGCGAACACCGGGGAGCTGTTTTTT
>.|.|TRBV28|TRBJ1-5
CASSSGNQPQHF
TGTGCCAGCAGTTCGGGTAATCAGCCCCAGCATTTT
>.|few|TRBV7-9|TRBJ2-5
CASAPLGVSGETQYF
TGTGCCAGCGCCCCCCTCGGGGTCTCGGGGGAGACCCAGTACTTC
>.|.|TRBV19|TRBJ2-1
CASTLGGASSYNEQFF
TGTGCCAGTACCCTCGGCGGGGCGAGCTCCTACAATGAGCAGTTCTTC
>.|.|TRBV20-1|TRBJ1-2
CSVNIYGYTF
TGCAGTGTAAATATCTATGGCTACACCTTC
>TRBD2|.|TRBV5-6|TRBJ2-1
CASSVGLAIEGWANEQFF
TGTGCCAGCAGCGTGGGACTAGCGATTGAAGGCTGGGCCAATGAGCAGTTCTTC
>TRBD1|.|TRBV2|TRBJ1-1
CASSEDRVDTEAFF
TGTGCCAGCAGTGAGGACAGGGTGGACACTGAAGCTTTCTTT
>TRBD2|.|TRBV3-1/TRBV3-2|TRBJ2-1
CASSQGAGGPFF
TGTGCCAGCAGCCAAGGAGCGGGAGGCCCGTTCTTC
>.|.|TRBV27|TRBJ2-5
CASSLMRSEKTQYF
TGTGCCAGCAGTTTAATGCGGTCCGAGAAGACCCAGTACTTC
>TRBD2|few|TRBV18|TRBJ2-7
CASSPGTSGSDEQYF
TGTGCCAGCTCACCGGGGACTAGCGGGAGCGACGAGCAGTACTTC
>TRBD1|.|TRBV29-1|TRBJ2-7
CSVEKPGTGTYEQYF
TGCAGCGTTGAAAAGCCCGGGACAGGGACCTACGAGCAGTACTTC
>.|few|TRBV5-3|TRBJ2-2
CAGTAGELFF
TGTGCCGGAACGGCCGGGGAGCTGTTTTTT
>TRBD1|.|TRBV7-9|TRBJ2-7
CASILEGPGQGRTYEQYF
TGTGCCAGCATCCTAGAGGGCCCCGGACAGGGTAGGACCTACGAGCAGTACTTC
>.|.|TRBV7-3|TRBJ2-1
CASSLWGLYNEQFF
TGTGCCAGCAGCTTATGGGGACTGTACAATGAGCAGTTCTTC
>.|.|TRBV2|TRBJ1-3
CASSEPGSGNTIYF
TGTGCCAGCAGTGAACCCGGGTCTGGAAACACCATATATTTT
>.|.|TRBV9|TRBJ2-7
CASSPWGDEQYF
TGTGCCAGCAGCCCATGGGGGGACGAGCAGTACTTC
>.|few|TRBV7-9|TRBJ1-1
CASSPLQDSDGSTEAFF
TGTGCCAGCAGCCCCCTACAGGATTCGGATGGTTCCACTGAAGCTTTCTTT
>.|once|TRBV3-1/TRBV3-2|TRBJ1-2
CASRTGSRFANYGYTF
TGTGCCAGCAGAACGGGATCCAGATTTGCTAACTATGGCTACACCTTC
>TRBD1|.|TRBV7-9|TRBJ2-2
CASSSGDRASGELFF
TGTGCCAGCAGCTCCGGGGACAGGGCGAGCGGGGAGCTGTTTTTT
>TRBD1|.|TRBV15|TRBJ1-4
CATSRRDRESEKLFF
TGTGCCACCAGCCGCCGGGACAGGGAGAGTGAAAAACTGTTTTTT
>.|.|TRBV3-1/TRBV3-2|TRBJ1-2
CASSRSTNYGYTF
TGTGCCAGCAGCCGTAGCACTAACTATGGCTACACCTTC
>.|.|TRBV19|TRBJ1-1
CATSPPGNTEAFF
TGTGCCACCTCCCCCCCGGGGAACACTGAAGCTTTCTTT
>TRBD2|.|TRBV7-9|TRBJ2-1
CASSFSNSGREQFF
TGTGCCAGCAGCTTCTCAAATAGCGGGAGGGAGCAGTTCTTC
>TRBD2|.|TRBV6-5|TRBJ2-1
CASSRLAGGPGEQFF
TGTGCCAGCAGTAGACTAGCGGGAGGGCCGGGGGAGCAGTTCTTC
>TRBD1|.|TRBV11-3|TRBJ2-1
CASSWTGAVNEQFF
TGTGCCAGCAGCTGGACAGGGGCGGTCAATGAGCAGTTCTTC
>TRBD2|.|TRBV10-1|TRBJ2-5
CASSESLAGGGETQYF
TGCGCCAGCAGTGAGTCGCTAGCGGGAGGTGGGGAGACCCAGTACTTC
>.|.|TRBV30|TRBJ1-4
CAWSVNTGFGGLGEKLFF
TGTGCCTGGAGTGTAAACACGGGATTTGGGGGACTTGGTGAAAAACTGTTTTTT
>.|.|TRBV6-5|TRBJ1-2
CASGRPQWGYTF
TGTGCCAGCGGGCGCCCCCAGTGGGGCTACACCTTC
>TRBD1|.|TRBV9|TRBJ1-6
CASSVEEGQGAGSPLHF
TGTGCCAGCAGCGTAGAGGAGGGACAGGGGGCTGGGTCACCCCTCCACTTT
>.|.|TRBV11-2|TRBJ2-1
CASSLAGDPYNEQFF
TGTGCCAGCAGCTTAGCGGGAGACCCCTACAATGAGCAGTTCTTC
>TRBD2|.|TRBV5-1|TRBJ2-3
CASSRRTSGTTSTDTQYF
TGCGCCAGCAGCCGTCGGACTAGCGGGACTACTAGCACAGATACGCAGTATTTT
>TRBD2|.|TRBV11-3|TRBJ2-7
CASSDPRLAGEQYF
TGTGCCAGCAGCGATCCGAGACTAGCAGGGGAGCAGTACTTC
>TRBD2|few|TRBV28|TRBJ2-1
CASSSPLLLAGGYNEQFF
TGTGCCAGCAGTTCCCCCCTATTGCTAGCGGGGGGATACAATGAGCAGTTCTTC
>.|once|TRBV4-2|TRBJ2-2
CASSQNSGPGELFF
TGTGCCAGCAGCCAGAATAGCGGCCCCGGGGAGCTGTTTTTT
>TRBD2|.|TRBV7-9|TRBJ2-7
CASSPTSRISEQYF
TGTGCCAGCAGCCCGACTAGCCGTATATCCGAGCAGTACTTC
>.|.|TRBV27|TRBJ2-1
CASSLSSESSYNEQFF
TGTGCCAGCAGTCTCTCGTCCGAGAGCTCCTACAATGAGCAGTTCTTC
>TRBD1|.|TRBV4-1|TRBJ2-5
CASSPSGQVGETQYF
TGCGCCAGCAGCCCCTCGGGACAGGTGGGGGAGACCCAGTACTTC